A single sample gave rise to the 10 T cell receptor beta chains below, sequenced in a study of cytomegalovirus exposure and HLA in healthy donors. Primers: 60 Vbeta forward and 13 Jbeta reverse. Data came from immunoSEQ multiplex PCR; TCRdb stores just in-frame clones and leaves some out. Of around 160,000 clones in the sample, around 68% were seen once. The sequenced sample consisted of PBMCs. The receptors shown here come from a woman aged 40 to 49 in good health and CMV-seropositive.

The rearrangement links TRBV19 to TRBJ2-7; a possible D gene is TRBD1 (6 bases). CDR3 length: 14 amino acids. V lost 4 bases, J lost 4 bases, and 14 bases lay in between. Germline V gene sequence: CDR1 LNHDA, CDR2 SQIVND (reference sequence). The CDR3 reads CASSKSGARYEQYF. The CDR3 DNA follows: TGTGCCAGTAGTAAGTCAGGGGCTCGTTACGAGCAGTACTTC.

The chain combines TRBV27 with TRBJ1-5; no clear D. The CDR3 totals 17 residues. Trimming removed 5 bases from V and 3 bases from J, with 20 bases in between. Germline assignment: CDR1 MNHEY and CDR2 SMNVEV (reference sequence). Here the CDR3 reads CASSPRHGREDNQPQHF. The CDR3, as DNA: TGTGCCAGCAGTCCACGACACGGAAGGGAGGACAATCAGCCCCAGCATTTT.

The count of this clone is one. The chain has TRBV4-3 and TRBJ1-2; a possible D gene is TRBD1 (5 bases). This CDR3 contains 12 residues. V lost 1 base to trimming and J lost 8 bases, with 8 bases between them. CDR1 is LGHNA, CDR2 YSLEER, per germline. CDR3 amino acids: CASSQAGKGYTF. CDR3 nucleotides: TGCGCCAGCAGCCAAGCAGGGAAGGGCTACACCTTC.

This clone was seen more than once but under ten times. The V gene is TRBV6-1, the J gene TRBJ2-7; D is possibly TRBD2 (6 bases). The V and J ends lost 1 base and 3 bases respectively, with 13 bases between them. Germline assignment: CDR1 MNHNS and CDR2 SASEGT. This CDR3 is 15 amino acids long. The CDR3 loop is CASSEVAGPLYEQYF. The CDR3 DNA reads as TGTGCCAGCAGTGAAGTTGCGGGACCACTCTACGAGCAGTACTTC.

This clone showed up just a few times. The V and J genes are TRBV5-6 and TRBJ2-7; 10 bases line up with TRBD2. CDR1 is SGHDT and CDR2 is YYEEEE in the germline V gene. CDR3 length: 14 residues. V lost 6 bases to trimming and J lost 1 base; unmatched junction nucleotides: 4. The CDR3 DNA sequence: TGTGCCAGCACTAGCGGGAGTCTGTCCTACGAGCAGTACTTC. The encoded protein is CASTSGSLSYEQYF.

For this clone: Compared with germline, one end of the junction differs, possibly owing to a read error. The chain uses TRBV4-3 and TRBJ1-2; D uncertain. Germline CDR1 reads LGHNA; CDR2 reads YSLEER. The CDR3 is 15 residues long. The CDR3 protein is CASSHGTETNYGYPF. The CDR3 DNA is TGCGCCAGCAGCCATGGTACAGAGACTAACTATGGCTACCCCTTC.

The genes are TRBV6-5 and TRBJ2-7, with D possibly TRBD1 on 5 matching bases. The CDR3 runs 13 residues. Per germline, CDR1 MNHEY and CDR2 SVGAGI. V was shortened by 7 bases and J by 2 bases, with 12 bases between the two germline ends. The CDR3 nucleotides are TGTGCCAGCACAAACAGGATTACCTACGAGCAGTACTTC. Translation: CASTNRITYEQYF.

The chain links TRBV15 to TRBJ1-1; the match to TRBD1 covers 8 bases. V was pared by 0 bases and J by 0 bases, with 6 bases of the junction left unmatched. The CDR3 runs to 17 residues. Germline values: CDR1 LNHNV, CDR2 YYDKDF (reference sequence). CDR3 nucleotides: TGTGCCACCAGCAGAGATCGGGCAGGGGGCGTGAACACTGAAGCTTTCTTT. It codes for CATSRDRAGGVNTEAFF.

The chain recombines TRBV6-1 with TRBJ2-7; 7 bases line up with TRBD1. V was pared by 0 bases and J by 6 bases, with 5 bases of the junction left unmatched. Germline CDR1 reads MNHNS; CDR2 reads SASEGT. The CDR3 is 14 residues long. The CDR3 bases are TGTGCCAGCAGTGAAGCGTGGGCAGGGGGCGAGCAGTACTTC. It yields the protein CASSEAWAGGEQYF.

The chain is built from TRBV4-2 and TRBJ2-7, with 12 bases that match TRBD2. The ends lost 0 bases at V and 3 bases at J; junction bases unmatched: 12. Germline CDR1 LGHNA, CDR2 YNFKEQ. CDR3 length equals 19 residues. DNA for the CDR3: TGTGCCAGCAGCCAAGATCATCAGCGGGGGACTAGCGGGCTCTACGAGCAGTACTTC. Translation gives CASSQDHQRGTSGLYEQYF.